One T cell receptor beta chain is described in this entry. Its antigen remains unknown. These data belong to a study of cytomegalovirus exposure and HLA in healthy donors. Overall study results and limits: Common viral pathogens (according to a later analysis) appeared linked to several of the most significant clusters. Across donors, presence/absence analyses took sequencing depth to be roughly uniform. HLA alleles showed associations with around 15,000 TCR beta sequences in a later analysis, at a 0.05 false discovery rate. Generally TCR sequences proved uncommon, though certain public TCRs appeared in numerous donors.

PCR primers comprised 60 Vbeta and 13 Jbeta primers. TCRdb keeps only in-frame clones here, not all; method: immunoSEQ multiplex PCR. The profile covers 120,000 to 150,000 clones, with around four fifths appearing a single time and approximately 3.6% taken by the ten largest. CDR3 length: 18 amino acids. The junction had 22 bases not matched to a gene; V was cut back by 7 bases and J by 10 bases. Per the germline V gene, CDR1 is MDHEN and CDR2 is SYDVKM. The rearrangement joins TRBV28 to TRBJ2-1; TRBD1 agrees at 10 bases. The sequenced sample was PBMCs. This sequence originates from a male donor in good health and CMV-seronegative. DNA of the CDR3: TGTGCCAGCACTCCTAACGGGGTGGGACAGGGGTTATTTTACGAGCAGTTCTTC. Translation: CASTPNGVGQGLFYEQFF.